This is a list of T cell receptor beta chains from one sample in a study of T cell clones after liver transplantation. The method was immunoSEQ multiplex PCR; TCRdb's version includes in-frame clones alone and lacks a portion of them. The profile shows approximately 72,000 clones, over 85% of them singletons. The sample consisted of CD4+ T cells from blood, taken before liver transplant. These receptors all stem from a human donor who received a liver transplant. The CDR3 runs from the conserved cysteine through the conserved F or W. D genes are given only for firm matches. Clone size, where shown, is once, few, many, or a class for clones that have expanded.

D gene	J gene	V gene	clone size	CDR3 DNA	CDR3 protein
.	TRBJ1-5	TRBV4-1	many	TGCGCCAGCAGCCCCCCGTCAGGGGACAATCAGCCCCAGCATTTT	CASSPPSGDNQPQHF
.	TRBJ2-4	TRBV5-4	.	TGTGCCAGCAGCTTGGCGGGCAGGGAAGACATTCAGTACTTC	CASSLAGREDIQYF
.	TRBJ1-4	TRBV19	.	TGTGCCAGTAGGATGCGGGGCATTAATGAAAAACTGTTTTTT	CASRMRGINEKLFF
TRBD2	TRBJ2-7	TRBV5-1	.	TGCGCCAGCAGCCTAGCGACTAGCGGGAGCGACGAGCAGTACTTC	CASSLATSGSDEQYF
.	TRBJ2-7	TRBV6-5	once	TGTGCCAGCGTACGAAGCCCACAGGACGGGGAGCAGTACTTC	CASVRSPQDGEQYF
TRBD2	TRBJ2-5	TRBV6-1	.	TGTGCCAGCAATTCCCTAGCGGGAGGGCAAGAGACCCAGTACTTC	CASNSLAGGQETQYF
.	TRBJ1-1	TRBV5-1	.	TGCGCCAGCAGCTTGCCGGAGTCTTGGACCGAAGCTTTCTTT	CASSLPESWTEAFF
TRBD2	TRBJ2-2	TRBV15	.	TGTGCCACCAGCAGAGTATCCAGGACTAGCGGGAGTGACACCGGGGAGCTGTTTTTT	CATSRVSRTSGSDTGELFF
.	TRBJ2-7	TRBV25-1	.	TGTGCCAGCAGTACCCGGTACAACTACGAGCAGTACTTC	CASSTRYNYEQYF
TRBD2	TRBJ2-1	TRBV5-1	.	TGCGCCAGCAGCTCCCGGGGGGATTACAATGAGCAGTTCTTC	CASSSRGDYNEQFF
.	TRBJ1-4	TRBV7-9	.	TGTGCCAGCAGCCCGGGGGCAACTAATGAAAAACTGTTTTTT	CASSPGATNEKLFF
.	TRBJ2-1	TRBV7-3	.	TGTGCCAGCAGCCTAGGGCCCGACAATGAGCAGTTCTTC	CASSLGPDNEQFF
.	TRBJ2-7	TRBV18	.	TGTGCCAGCTCGGGGGGACAGACCTACGAGCAGTACTTC	CASSGGQTYEQYF
.	TRBJ1-5	TRBV5-1	.	TGCGCCAGCAGCACGGACAGCGATCAGCCCCAGCATTTT	CASSTDSDQPQHF
.	TRBJ2-7	TRBV6-1	.	TGTGCCAGCAGAACGCCTCTAGATCACGAGCAGTACTTC	CASRTPLDHEQYF
.	TRBJ1-1	TRBV4-2	.	TGTGCCAGCAGCCAAAGCCGGAACACTGAAGCTTTCTTT	CASSQSRNTEAFF
.	TRBJ1-4	TRBV11-3	.	TGTGCCAGCAGCCTACAATTCGGACAAGAAAATGAAAAACTGTTTTTT	CASSLQFGQENEKLFF
TRBD2	TRBJ2-1	TRBV5-1	.	TGCGCCAGCAGCTTAGGACTAGCGGGGGAAGAGCAGTTCTTC	CASSLGLAGEEQFF
.	TRBJ2-2	TRBV5-8	.	TGTGCCAGCAGCTTGGGGGGAGTCCTTCTCAGCACTAAGGAGGAGCTGTTTTTT	CASSLGGVLLSTKEELFF
.	TRBJ2-7	TRBV11-3	.	TGTGCCAGCAGCTTAAGGTGGGACGGATCCTACGAGCAGTACTTC	CASSLRWDGSYEQYF
TRBD1	TRBJ1-1	TRBV6-5	.	TGTGCCAGCAGTGAAGTGGACAGGCCCACTGAAGCTTTCTTT	CASSEVDRPTEAFF
.	TRBJ2-5	TRBV5-1	.	TGCGCCAGCAGCTTGATGGGTCCTGAAGAGACCCAGTACTTC	CASSLMGPEETQYF
.	TRBJ2-5	TRBV11-3	.	TGTGCCAGCGGGCGAGCCCAAGAGACCCAGTACTTC	CASGRAQETQYF
.	TRBJ1-1	TRBV7-2	.	TGTGCCAGCAGCCCCGCAGGGGTGGGCACTGAAGCTTTCTTT	CASSPAGVGTEAFF
TRBD2	TRBJ2-1	TRBV6-6	few	TGTGCCAGCAGTCGGACTAGCGGGACCGGTGAGCAGTTCTTC	CASSRTSGTGEQFF
.	TRBJ2-2	TRBV2	.	TGTGCCAGCAGTGAGGCCGGGGAGCTGTTTTTT	CASSEAGELFF
.	TRBJ2-1	TRBV5-1	.	TGCGCCAGCAGCTTGGACGGACGCTCCTACAATGAGCAGTTCTTC	CASSLDGRSYNEQFF
.	TRBJ1-1	TRBV2	.	TGTGCCAGCAGCTCTGATTTTTTGAACACTGAAGCTTTCTTT	CASSSDFLNTEAFF
TRBD1	TRBJ2-7	TRBV11-1	.	TGTGCCAGCAGCTTAGGGACAGGGTACGAGCAGTACTTC	CASSLGTGYEQYF
TRBD2	TRBJ2-1	TRBV11-3	.	TGTGCCAGCAGCGGTGGGACTAGCGGGACTGGGAATGAGCAGTTCTTC	CASSGGTSGTGNEQFF
TRBD1	TRBJ1-1	TRBV11-3	.	TGTGCCAGCAGCTTAGGGGCAGGGGGCCGGGGGAACACTGAAGCTTTCTTT	CASSLGAGGRGNTEAFF
.	TRBJ1-1	TRBV5-1	.	TGCGCCAGCAACGACCCTGCGGGGGGAAGCACTGAAGCTTTCTTT	CASNDPAGGSTEAFF
TRBD2	TRBJ2-7	TRBV28	.	TGTGCCAGCAGCCCCGGGACTAGCGGCTACGAGCAGTACTTC	CASSPGTSGYEQYF
TRBD2	TRBJ2-3	TRBV5-1	.	TGCGCCAGCAGCCGAGCGGGAGGATATGGAGATACGCAGTATTTT	CASSRAGGYGDTQYF
TRBD1	TRBJ2-7	TRBV5-3	.	TGTGCCAGAAGCAGAGATGACAGGGGGGCTATACCCTACGAGCAGTACTTC	CARSRDDRGAIPYEQYF
.	TRBJ2-3	TRBV19	.	TGTGCCAGTATGGGGACATATACGCAGTATTTT	CASMGTYTQYF
.	TRBJ1-5	TRBV6-5	.	TGTGCCAGCAGTTACTCGAAAGGGAACAATCAGCCCCAGCATTTT	CASSYSKGNNQPQHF
.	TRBJ2-1	TRBV5-4	.	TGTGCCAGCAGCTTGGGGGGTATGGTTCAGGGCAATGAGCAGTTCTTC	CASSLGGMVQGNEQFF
.	TRBJ1-1	TRBV10-3	.	TGTGCCATCAGTACCGGGACATCGAACACTGAAGCTTTCTTT	CAISTGTSNTEAFF
TRBD1	TRBJ1-1	TRBV6-1	.	TGTGCCAGCAGCCCCGGACAGGGCGGTTGGACTGAAGCCTTCTTT	CASSPGQGGWTEAFF
.	TRBJ1-2	TRBV5-1	.	TGCGCCAGCGGCGGGGGTGACGGAAACTATGGCTACACCTTC	CASGGGDGNYGYTF
TRBD1	TRBJ2-2	TRBV19	.	TGTGCCACCCGGGACAGGGGCGCCCTGGACACCGGGGAGCTGTTTTTT	CATRDRGALDTGELFF
.	TRBJ2-7	TRBV6-1	.	TGTGCCAGCAGTGAAAACTACAGGGCGGGGGAGCAGTACTTC	CASSENYRAGEQYF
.	TRBJ2-2	TRBV11-2	.	TGTGCCAGCAGCTTAGATAATCGGGTCTACAGGCTTAGAGACACCGGGGAGCTGTTTTTT	CASSLDNRVYRLRDTGELFF
TRBD2	TRBJ2-7	TRBV10-3	once	TGTGCCATCAGTGGGACTAGCGGGAGCAATCACGAGCAGTACTTC	CAISGTSGSNHEQYF
.	TRBJ2-2	TRBV5-4	once	TGTGCCAGCAGCTTGGGGGCTCCGAACACCGGGGAGCTGTTTTTT	CASSLGAPNTGELFF
.	TRBJ2-2	TRBV7-2	.	TGTGCCAGCAGCTTGGCCAGACTCAACACCGGGGAGCTGTTTTTT	CASSLARLNTGELFF
.	TRBJ2-3	TRBV9	.	TGTGCCAGCAGCAGCGTAGCCGCAGATACGCAGTATTTT	CASSSVAADTQYF
.	TRBJ1-5	TRBV19	once	TGTGCCAGTAGCGGGGACGGACTAAGCAATCAGCCCCAGCATTTT	CASSGDGLSNQPQHF
.	TRBJ2-1	TRBV11-1	.	TGTGCCAGCACAGATTCGTTTGGGACAAACGTTGAGCAGTTCTTC	CASTDSFGTNVEQFF
.	TRBJ2-5	TRBV7-2	once	TGTGCCAGCAGCTTAGGAGGCTCACAAGAGACCCAGTACTTC	CASSLGGSQETQYF
.	TRBJ2-5	TRBV5-6	.	TGTGCCAGCAGCTCCCTTGAGACCCAGTACTTC	CASSSLETQYF